A selection of T cell receptor beta chains follows, all from one sample in a study of T cell changes during pregnancy in multiple sclerosis. Produced via immunoSEQ multiplex PCR; TCRdb's table is partial and in-frame only. The data hold under 85,000 clones, with approximately 90% observed a single time. Sequenced here: peripheral blood, sampled in the third trimester of pregnancy. Receptors originate from a female donor with multiple sclerosis, enrolled in a pregnancy study. Each CDR3 is given with its conserved first and last residue. The D gene is left open where the match is weak. Not all rows give a size; the values are once, few, many and, for expanded clones, a class.

j_call cdr3_length d_call clone_size v_call cdr3_aa cdr3_nt
TRBJ2-3 17 TRBD2 . TRBV5-6 CASSKVLAGGYTDTQYF TGTGCCAGCAGCAAAGTCTTAGCGGGGGGGTACACAGATACGCAGTATTTT
TRBJ2-5 15 . . TRBV7-8 CASSTRDSLQETQYF TGTGCCAGCAGCACGCGGGACAGCCTCCAAGAGACCCAGTACTTC
TRBJ2-1 15 . . TRBV6-1 CASSELPGTFYEQFF TGTGCCAGCAGTGAGCTCCCAGGGACTTTCTATGAGCAGTTCTTC
TRBJ1-3 12 . . TRBV21-1 CASPGCGNTIYF TGTGCCAGCCCGGGGTGCGGAAACACCATATATTTT
TRBJ2-3 13 TRBD2 . TRBV6-4 CASSSSGGNTQYF TGTGCCAGCAGTTCTAGCGGGGGAAATACGCAGTATTTT
TRBJ2-1 13 . . TRBV2 CASRSGWDNEQFF TGTGCCAGCAGAAGCGGGTGGGACAATGAGCAGTTCTTC
TRBJ1-4 12 . . TRBV5-5 CASRGLLGKLFF TGTGCCAGCAGGGGGCTGCTCGGGAAACTGTTTTTT
TRBJ1-2 16 . . TRBV6-6 CASSHPEYFENYGYTF TGTGCCAGCAGTCACCCGGAGTACTTTGAGAACTATGGCTACACCTTC
TRBJ1-2 13 . . TRBV5-8 CASSWEGFYGYTF TGTGCCAGCAGCTGGGAGGGCTTCTATGGCTACACCTTC
TRBJ2-5 14 TRBD2 . TRBV5-1 CASSLGGRGETQYF TGCGCCAGCAGCTTGGGGGGGAGGGGAGAGACCCAGTACTTC
TRBJ2-1 15 TRBD1 . TRBV11-3 CASSLATGGYNEQFF TGTGCCAGCAGCTTAGCGACAGGGGGCTACAATGAGCAGTTCTTC
TRBJ1-6 14 . once TRBV5-1 CASSLRQPNSPLHF TGCGCCAGCAGCCTTCGACAGCCTAATTCACCCCTCCACTTT
TRBJ2-2 12 . once TRBV5-4 CASSLGPGELFF TGTGCCAGCAGCTTGGGGCCCGGGGAGCTGTTTTTT
TRBJ1-1 14 TRBD1 . TRBV7-2 CASSRIQGDTEAFF TGTGCCAGCAGCCGGATACAGGGGGACACTGAAGCTTTCTTT
TRBJ2-3 16 TRBD2 . TRBV4-1 CASSQGDGRTTDTQYF TGCGCCAGCAGCCAAGGCGACGGGAGGACGACAGATACGCAGTATTTT
TRBJ1-3 16 . few TRBV7-8 CASSRSYSLAGNTIYF TGTGCCAGCAGCCGTTCCTACAGTCTGGCCGGAAACACCATATATTTT
TRBJ2-7 14 . . TRBV18 CASSPPGHRYEQYF TGTGCCAGCTCACCCCCGGGACACAGGTACGAGCAGTACTTC
TRBJ1-5 14 . . TRBV19 CASSLRGGDQPQHF TGTGCCAGTAGTTTGAGGGGAGGAGATCAGCCCCAGCATTTT
TRBJ1-2 13 . . TRBV5-1 CASSLGQFYGYTF TGCGCCAGCAGCCTAGGACAGTTCTATGGCTACACCTTC
TRBJ2-3 17 TRBD1 . TRBV11-3 CASSLDRVGQGADTQYF TGTGCCAGCAGCTTAGATCGAGTTGGCCAGGGGGCGGATACGCAGTATTTT
TRBJ1-2 14 TRBD1 . TRBV29-1 CSVEGGQENYGYTF TGCAGCGTTGAGGGGGGACAGGAAAACTATGGCTACACCTTC
TRBJ2-6 18 . . TRBV11-2 CASSFTGRGSSGANVLTF TGTGCCAGCAGCTTTACCGGCAGGGGAAGTTCTGGGGCCAACGTCCTGACTTTC
TRBJ1-2 13 . . TRBV7-2 CASSFGTPPLLHF TGTGCCAGCAGCTTCGGGACACCCCCCCTCCTTCACTTC
TRBJ2-3 15 TRBD2 . TRBV15 CATSASGTSTDTQYF TGTGCCACCAGCGCTAGCGGGACTAGCACAGATACGCAGTATTTT
TRBJ2-7 14 . . TRBV7-2 CASSFTDTTGEQYF TGTGCCAGCAGCTTTACGGATACTACGGGGGAGCAGTACTTC
TRBJ1-5 15 . . TRBV18 CASSPQGNSNQPQHF TGTGCCAGCTCACCCCAGGGTAATAGCAATCAGCCCCAGCATTTT
TRBJ1-1 15 TRBD1 . TRBV10-2 CASSEQGALHTEAFF TGCGCCAGCAGTGAACAGGGGGCCCTTCACACTGAAGCTTTCTTT
TRBJ1-4 15 . . TRBV5-8 CASSSGQGSVEKLFF TGTGCCAGCAGCTCTGGTCAGGGATCGGTTGAAAAACTGTTTTTT
TRBJ2-5 15 TRBD2 . TRBV9 CASSVSGGLQETQYF TGTGCCAGCAGCGTAAGCGGGGGGCTACAAGAGACCCAGTACTTC
TRBJ2-3 15 . . TRBV7-6 CASSPSGIRTDTQYF TGTGCCAGCAGCCCCTCCGGGATACGGACAGATACGCAGTATTTT
TRBJ2-3 14 TRBD1 . TRBV25-1 CASRNLGTADTQYF TGTGCCAGCAGGAACCTTGGGACAGCCGATACGCAGTATTTT
TRBJ1-1 13 . many TRBV19 CASSQRYNTEAFF TGTGCCAGTAGTCAGAGGTACAACACTGAAGCTTTCTTT
TRBJ1-5 15 . . TRBV6-5 CASSYSMVVGQPQHF TGTGCCAGCAGTTACTCGATGGTGGTCGGGCAGCCCCAGCATTTT
TRBJ2-3 14 TRBD2 once TRBV27 CASFAGTSGYTQYF TGTGCCAGCTTTGCCGGGACTAGCGGTTATACGCAGTATTTT
TRBJ2-3 15 . . TRBV18 CASSPPGRATDTQYF TGTGCCAGCTCACCACCGGGCAGGGCCACAGATACGCAGTATTTT
TRBJ2-3 14 TRBD1 few TRBV19 CASSPDRATDTQYF TGTGCCAGTAGCCCGGACAGGGCCACAGATACGCAGTATTTT
TRBJ2-2 16 . . TRBV27 CASSSPANTPTGELFF TGTGCCAGCAGTTCCCCTGCGAATACCCCGACCGGGGAGCTGTTTTTT
TRBJ1-2 14 TRBD1 . TRBV2 CASIKQGARYGYTF TGTGCCAGCATAAAACAGGGGGCGCGCTATGGCTACACCTTC
TRBJ2-1 17 TRBD2 . TRBV11-1 CASSLELPGGPENEQFF TGTGCCAGCAGCTTAGAACTCCCGGGGGGGCCTGAGAATGAGCAGTTCTTC
TRBJ2-1 18 TRBD1 once TRBV27 CASSSTHLTGGPYNEQFF TGTGCCAGCAGTTCTACCCATCTGACAGGGGGCCCCTACAATGAGCAGTTCTTC
TRBJ1-1 15 . . TRBV7-8 CASSFLQGVATEAFF TGTGCCAGCAGCTTCTTACAGGGAGTGGCGACTGAAGCTTTCTTT
TRBJ1-3 18 . . TRBV18 CASSQLQSGTEPGNTIYF TGTGCCAGCTCACAGCTTCAATCTGGGACTGAGCCTGGAAACACCATATATTTT
TRBJ2-1 16 TRBD1 . TRBV29-1 CSVVGTGWSSVDEQFF TGCAGCGTTGTTGGGACAGGGTGGAGCAGTGTCGATGAGCAGTTCTTC
TRBJ1-2 15 . . TRBV5-4 CASSSGPQADYGYTF TGTGCCAGCAGCTCTGGCCCCCAGGCCGACTATGGCTACACCTTC
TRBJ2-3 15 TRBD2 . TRBV7-2 CASSRSGGGTDTQYF TGTGCCAGCAGCCGAAGCGGGGGCGGGACAGATACGCAGTATTTT
TRBJ2-1 17 . . TRBV7-7 CASSLLVGGGGHNEQFF TGTGCCAGCAGCTTATTGGTGGGAGGGGGGGGGCACAATGAGCAGTTCTTC
TRBJ2-7 14 . . TRBV7-6 CASSLVTGAYEQYF TGTGCCAGCAGCTTAGTTACGGGGGCCTACGAGCAGTACTTC
TRBJ1-1 14 . . TRBV18 CASSPGRKNTEAFF TGTGCCAGCTCACCGGGCAGAAAGAACACTGAAGCTTTCTTT
TRBJ1-5 15 . . TRBV7-2 CASSFQGYSNQPQHF TGTGCCAGCAGCTTTCAGGGTTATAGCAATCAGCCCCAGCATTTT
TRBJ1-5 14 . . TRBV30 CAWSVGQGSQPQHF TGTGCCTGGAGTGTCGGGCAGGGGAGCCAGCCCCAGCATTTT
TRBJ1-2 14 TRBD1 . TRBV6-5 CASGQGQSRRGYTF TGTGCCAGCGGACAGGGGCAATCCCGTCGTGGCTACACCTTC
TRBJ2-7 15 TRBD1 once TRBV5-6 CASSAGGRGLEEQYF TGTGCCAGCAGCGCCGGGGGCAGGGGGCTCGAAGAGCAGTACTTC
TRBJ1-2 13 TRBD1 . TRBV29-1 CSVIGGPNYGYTF TGCAGCGTGATAGGGGGCCCTAACTATGGCTACACCTTC
TRBJ1-5 12 . . TRBV19 CATGGIGQPQHF TGTGCCACTGGGGGGATCGGTCAGCCCCAGCATTTT
TRBJ1-5 15 TRBD1 . TRBV27 CASSLLGTGNQPQHF TGTGCCAGCAGTTTACTCGGGACAGGTAATCAGCCCCAGCATTTT
TRBJ2-2 14 . . TRBV5-1 CASSFSGNTGELFF TGCGCCAGCAGCTTCAGCGGGAACACCGGGGAGCTGTTTTTT
TRBJ1-5 16 . . TRBV7-9 CASSHTDGGLNQPQHF TGTGCCAGCAGTCATACTGATGGGGGGTTAAATCAGCCCCAGCATTTT
TRBJ2-3 12 . . TRBV30 CAFSFSTDTQYF TGTGCCTTCTCTTTTTCGACAGATACGCAGTATTTT
TRBJ1-5 14 TRBD1 . TRBV19 CASSTRQGFQPQHF TGTGCCAGTAGTACCAGACAGGGGTTTCAGCCCCAGCATTTT